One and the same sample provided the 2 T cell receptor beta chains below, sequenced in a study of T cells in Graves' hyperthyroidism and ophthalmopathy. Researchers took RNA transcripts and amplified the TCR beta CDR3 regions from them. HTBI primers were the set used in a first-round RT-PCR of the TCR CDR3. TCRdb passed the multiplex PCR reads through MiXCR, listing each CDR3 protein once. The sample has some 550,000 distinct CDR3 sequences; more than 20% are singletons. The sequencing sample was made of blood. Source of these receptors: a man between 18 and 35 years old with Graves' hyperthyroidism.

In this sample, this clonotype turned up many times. For the CDR3, the DNA is TGTGCCAGCAGTAGTGGGTTGGAAAGCTACGAGCAGTACTTC. It is translated as CASSSGLESYEQYF. This sequence joins TRBV12-3 or TRBV12-4 and TRBJ2-7; unclear D gene. The V end lost 5 bases, the J end lost 3 bases, and 14 bases lay between the germline ends. The CDR3 has 14 amino acids.

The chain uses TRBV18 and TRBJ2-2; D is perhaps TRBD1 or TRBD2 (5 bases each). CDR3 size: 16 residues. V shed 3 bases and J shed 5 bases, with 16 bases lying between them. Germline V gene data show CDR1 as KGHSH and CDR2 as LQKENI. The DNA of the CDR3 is TGTGCCAGCTCACCTAATGCAGCGGACATTACCGGGGAGCTGTTTTTT. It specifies CASSPNAADITGELFF. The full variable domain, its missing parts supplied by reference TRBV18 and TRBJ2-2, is NAGVMQNPRHLVRRRGQEARLRCSPMKGHSHVYWYRQLPEEGLKFMVYLQKENIIDESGMPKERFSAEFPKEGPSILRIQQVVRGDSAAYFCASSPNAADITGELFFGEGSRLTVL.